Presented here are 30 T cell receptor beta chains from one specimen sequenced in a study of T-cell reconstitution after alpha-beta-depleted transplantation in children. Unique molecular identifiers were used in preparing the TCRbeta library. TCRdb analysed the PCR reads with MiXCR anew, one entry per CDR3 protein. The table includes approximately 200,000 distinct CDR3 sequences, just over 14% detected once. The source material was PBMCs from the stem cell graft donor, sampled from the stem cell graft. The receptors were gathered from a human donor who donated a stem cell graft to a child with acute lymphoblastic leukemia.

As to this clonotype: A much larger clone differs by one base, so this may be a read error. This CDR3 reads CASQRTDTHYF. CDR3 DNA sequence: TGTGCCAGTCAGAGGACAGATACGCACTATTTT. The chain couples TRBV6-5 to TRBJ2-3, with D possibly TRBD1 on 6 matching bases. CDR3 length: 11 amino acids. CDR1 and CDR2 from the germline V gene are MNHEY and SVGAGI.

This clonotype was counted at least ten times. V and J are TRBV3-1 and TRBJ2-7, with 8 bases that match TRBD2. The V and J ends lost 0 bases and 5 bases, in that order; junction bases with no gene match: 12. Germline-derived CDR1 and CDR2 are LGHDT and YNNKEL (reference sequence). The CDR3 runs 17 residues. The CDR3 DNA reads TGTGCCAGCAGCCAAGAAGCCAGGGGACTAGTAGGCCACGAGCAGTACTTC. The encoded protein is CASSQEARGLVGHEQYF.

There are many counts of this clonotype. V usage is TRBV25-1 and J usage is TRBJ2-3; 13 bases match TRBD2. Germline assignment: CDR1 MGHDK and CDR2 SYGVNS. V lost 2 bases to trimming and J lost 3 bases; unmatched junction nucleotides: 11. This CDR3 spans 19 amino acids. The CDR3 loop reads CASSEVALAGGPETDTQYF. The CDR3 DNA reads as TGTGCCAGCAGTGAAGTAGCACTAGCGGGAGGGCCTGAGACAGATACGCAGTATTTT.

Only one count was recorded for this clonotype. A clone one base away is much larger, so this may be a read error. The chain recombines TRBV29-1 with TRBJ1-2; 9 positions match TRBD1. Trimming at V came to 5 bases and at J to 7 bases, leaving 20 bases not matched to a gene. The CDR3 sequence is 17 residues long. From germline, CDR1 is SQVTM and CDR2 ANQGSEA. The CDR3 bases are TGCAGCGTTTTCCCGGGACAGGGCGGGGGTTGGATCGCTGGCTACACCTTC. Its protein is CSVFPGQGGGWIAGYTF. The variable domain in full, with the rest retrieved from reference TRBV29-1 and TRBJ1-2, is SAVISQKPSRDICQRGTSLTIQCQVDSQVTMMFWYRQQPGQSLTLIATANQGSEATYESGFVIDKFPISRPNLTFSTLTVSNMSPEDSSIYLCSVFPGQGGGWIAGYTFGSGTRLTVV.

This clonotype was counted ten times or more. V usage is TRBV20-1 and J usage is TRBJ2-3; D is undetermined. The CDR3 contains 14 residues. V lost 5 bases and J 6 bases, leaving 18 bases between the germline ends. Germline CDR1 and CDR2: DFQATT and SNEGSKA (reference sequence). CDR3 in amino acids: CSASRSGRVDTQYF. The CDR3 region has the DNA TGCAGTGCTTCTCGGTCCGGTCGGGTTGATACGCAGTATTTT.

CDR3 region: CAIGQFTDTQYF. In DNA, the CDR3 is TGTGCTATAGGACAGTTCACAGATACGCAGTATTTT. The rearrangement uses TRBV28 and TRBJ2-3; TRBD1 is a possible D gene (6 bases). The CDR3 totals 12 residues. CDR1 MDHEN and CDR2 SYDVKM come from the germline V gene.

The table lists this clonotype with many counts. This chain uses TRBV5-1 with TRBJ1-2, with D hard to call. The CDR3 is made up of 15 amino acids. V dropped 0 bases and J dropped 4 bases, with 13 bases sitting between them. Germline V gives CDR1 SGHRS, CDR2 YFSETQ. CDR3 sequence (DNA): TGCGCCAGCAGCTTGGTTCCGGACCATTCCTATGGCTACACCTTC. Its translation: CASSLVPDHSYGYTF.

In its sample, this clonotype was seen many times. V and J are TRBV30 and TRBJ1-1, with D tentatively TRBD1 (5 bases). Trimming cost V 1 base and J 1 base, with 10 bases left between them. Germline CDR1 GTSNPN, CDR2 SVGIG (reference sequence). There are 14 residues in the CDR3. DNA for the CDR3: TGTGCCTGGAGTGGAGGGAGGGGGAACACTGAAGCTTTCTTT. Protein sequence: CAWSGGRGNTEAFF.

The sample holds many counts of this clonotype. This rearrangement joins TRBV11-2 to TRBJ2-5; no clear D. Trimming took off 5 bases at V and 7 bases at J, with 8 bases between the two ends. The germline gives CDR1 SGHAT, CDR2 FQNNGV. The CDR3 totals 11 residues. For the CDR3, the DNA is TGTGCCAGCAGCGCTAGGAGGACCCAGTACTTC. Protein sequence: CASSARRTQYF.

In this sample, this clonotype turned up many times. The rearrangement joins TRBV29-1 to TRBJ2-3; 7 positions match TRBD1. J was trimmed by 6 bases and V by 2 bases; bases with no gene match: 8. Germline lookup yields CDR1 SQVTM and CDR2 ANQGSEA. The CDR3 loop spans 14 amino acids. The CDR3, as DNA: TGCAGCGTTGAATTGATACAGGGGACGGATACGCAGTATTTT. Protein sequence: CSVELIQGTDTQYF.

The chain couples TRBV19 to TRBJ1-1, with D uncertain. V gave up 5 bases and J gave up 1 base, with 14 bases separating them. CDR1 LNHDA and CDR2 SQIVND come from the germline V gene (reference sequence). The CDR3 loop spans 15 amino acids. Written as DNA, the CDR3 is TGTGCCAGTAGTGTAGCGGATAGAAGGAACACTGAAGCTTTCTTT. Translation gives CASSVADRRNTEAFF.

This clonotype was observed many times. This chain links TRBV5-5 with TRBJ2-1, with no clear D. Germline CDR1 and CDR2: SGHKS and YYEKEE (reference sequence). V shed 5 bases and J shed 0 bases, with 12 bases lying between them. This CDR3 is built from 15 residues. CDR3 sequence: CASSEWFSSYNEQFF. CDR3 sequence (DNA): TGTGCCAGCAGTGAGTGGTTCAGCTCCTACAATGAGCAGTTCTTC.

In this sample, this clonotype turned up many times. This chain connects TRBV20-1 to TRBJ1-1; a weak D match, TRBD1 (5 bases). CDR1 and CDR2 from the germline V gene are DFQATT and SNEGSKA (reference sequence). V was shortened by 2 bases and J by 5 bases, with 6 bases between the two germline ends. The CDR3 extends over 11 amino acids. CDR3 coding DNA: TGCAGTGCTAGATGGGGGACTGAAGCTTTCTTT. This codes for CSARWGTEAFF.

This clonotype was seen ten or more times. This chain joins TRBV12-3 or TRBV12-4 and TRBJ2-7; 10 positions match TRBD2. This CDR3 spans 16 amino acids. V lost 3 bases, J lost 5 bases, and 10 bases stayed unmatched. The CDR3 coding sequence is TGTGCCAGCAGTTTTTTGGCTAGCGGGAGCAGGGACGAGCAGTACTTC. Its protein product is CASSFLASGSRDEQYF.

This clonotype occurred many times. The V call is TRBV29-1, the J call TRBJ2-3; 9 bases are shared with TRBD1. Germline V gene data show CDR1 as SQVTM and CDR2 as ANQGSEA. The CDR3 sequence is 13 residues long. With 4 bases clipped from V and 2 bases from J, the junction kept 1 base outside the gene matches. Written as DNA, the CDR3 is TGCAGCGTTGGACAGGGGGTCACAGATACGCAGTATTTT. It yields the protein CSVGQGVTDTQYF.

Note on this clonotype: A much larger clone lies one base from this, so it may be a read error. V usage is TRBV7-9 and J usage is TRBJ1-1; D gene uncertain. The V end was cut by 2 bases, the J end by 1 base, with 8 bases between. Germline CDR1 and CDR2: SEHNR and FQNEAQ (reference sequence). The CDR3 covers 14 residues. CDR3 residues: CASSLPWWNTEAFF. DNA of the CDR3: TGTGCCAGCAGCTTACCATGGTGGAACACTGAAGCTTTCTTT.

This clonotype occurred a few times. J is TRBJ2-1 and V is TRBV5-1; the D gene is possibly TRBD1 (8 bases). CDR1 and CDR2 (germline): SGHRS, YFSETQ. This CDR3 region has 15 residues. V lost 7 bases and J 7 bases, leaving 21 bases between the germline ends. Here the CDR3 reads CASAKEQGGVNEQFF. The CDR3 nucleotides are TGCGCCAGCGCCAAGGAACAGGGGGGGGTGAATGAGCAGTTCTTC.

This clonotype was observed at least ten times. V is TRBV5-1 and J is TRBJ2-7; 7 bases map to TRBD2. After removal of 1 base from V and 7 bases from J, the junction contained 8 bases not matched to a gene. This CDR3 is built from 14 residues. Germline-derived CDR1 and CDR2 are SGHRS and YFSETQ. In nucleotides, the CDR3 is TGCGCCAGCAGCTTGTATGGGACTACGGGTGAGCAGTACTTC. This gives the protein CASSLYGTTGEQYF. Full variable domain (rest looked up from reference TRBV5-1 and TRBJ2-7): KAGVTQTPRYLIKTRGQQVTLSCSPISGHRSVSWYQQTPGQGLQFLFEYFSETQRNKGNFPGRFSGRQFSNSRSEMNVSTLELGDSALYLCASSLYGTTGEQYFGPGTRLTVT.

Ten or more counts support this clonotype. The CDR3 bases are TGTGCCAGCAGTTGGAGCACAGATACGCAGTATTTT. It translates to CASSWSTDTQYF. This rearrangement joins TRBV27 to TRBJ2-3; no clear D. CDR3 size: 12 residues. Germline assignment: CDR1 MNHEY and CDR2 SMNVEV (reference sequence). V was cut by 4 bases and J by 0 bases, with 2 bases left in between.

Many counts were recorded for this clonotype. The junction departs from germline at one end; a sequencing error may be responsible. The genes are TRBV5-5 and TRBJ1-2; the match to TRBD1 covers 7 bases. Germline values: CDR1 SGHKS, CDR2 YYEKEE (reference sequence). The CDR3 covers 16 residues. CDR3 loop: CPSSLVGQVWDYGYTF. The CDR3, as DNA: TGTCCCAGCAGCTTGGTCGGACAGGTTTGGGACTATGGCTACACCTTC.

This clonotype has ten or more counts. This rearrangement joins TRBV27 to TRBJ2-7, with D uncertain. This CDR3 comprises 14 residues. The V gene's germline CDR1 is MNHEY and CDR2 SMNVEV (reference sequence). V gave up 3 bases and J gave up 3 bases, with 12 bases separating them. The CDR3 DNA follows: TGTGCCAGCAGTTTCGGGCCGACCCACTACGAGCAGTACTTC. The encoded protein is CASSFGPTHYEQYF.

This clonotype was counted many times. This chain uses TRBV6-1 with TRBJ2-7; 9 bases are shared with TRBD2. The CDR3 covers 13 residues. J was trimmed by 5 bases and V by 9 bases; bases with no gene match: 8. The germline V gene encodes CDR1 MNHNS and CDR2 SASEGT. The CDR3 DNA reads TGTGCCAGTCGTGTAGCGGGAGTCAACGAGCAGTACTTC. Amino acid sequence: CASRVAGVNEQYF.

This clonotype was seen repeatedly, ten times or more. The chain uses TRBV29-1 and TRBJ2-1; 8 positions agree with TRBD2. Germline loops: CDR1 SQVTM, CDR2 ANQGSEA. The CDR3 contains 13 residues. The V segment lost 7 bases and the J segment 3 bases; nucleotides outside the gene matches: 5. CDR3 in DNA: TGCAGCGCCCCGGGACTAGTCTACAATGAGCAGTTCTTC. It translates to CSAPGLVYNEQFF.

This chain links TRBV5-6 with TRBJ2-1; 10 bases align to TRBD1. This CDR3 contains 17 residues. V trimming: 4 bases; J trimming: 4 bases; junction bases outside the gene matches: 11. Per the germline V gene, CDR1 is SGHDT and CDR2 is YYEEEE. CDR3: CASSPYTLGQGYNEQFF. CDR3 in DNA: TGTGCCAGCAGCCCCTACACCTTGGGACAGGGGTACAATGAGCAGTTCTTC.

Concerning this clonotype itself: A much larger clonotype is one base distant, so this may be a read error. The CDR3 is CASSPSGDTGELLF. CDR3 in DNA: TGTGCCAGCAGCCCTTCGGGAGACACCGGGGAGCTGCTTTTT. V gene TRBV7-9 combines with J gene TRBJ2-2, with D possibly TRBD2 on 6 matching bases. Looked up from germline, CDR1 is SEHNR and CDR2 is FQNEAQ (reference sequence). The CDR3 runs to 14 residues.

This clonotype turned up a few times. The rearrangement joins TRBV5-1 to TRBJ2-7; tentative D call: TRBD1 (6 bases). The CDR3 is made up of 15 amino acids. V lost 2 bases, J lost 2 bases, and 14 bases lay in between. CDR1 SGHRS and CDR2 YFSETQ come from the germline V gene. The CDR3 loop reads CASSFISRGAYEQYF. Written as DNA, the CDR3 is TGCGCCAGCAGCTTTATTTCCAGGGGCGCCTACGAGCAGTACTTC.

Ten or more counts support this clonotype. The chain employs TRBV9 and TRBJ2-1, with 12 nucleotides matching TRBD2. Germline V gene lookup returns CDR1 SGDLS and CDR2 YYNGEE. The ends lost 2 bases at V and 15 bases at J; junction bases unmatched: 15. This CDR3 is 16 amino acids long. The CDR3 loop reads CASSVETSGRALVLFF. Here the CDR3 DNA reads TGTGCCAGCAGCGTTGAGACTAGCGGGAGAGCTTTGGTTCTGTTCTTC.

This clonotype was seen many times. The chain employs TRBV12-3 or TRBV12-4 and TRBJ2-1; TRBD1 is a possible D gene (6 bases). Between the trimmed V and J ends, which lost 5 bases and 4 bases, there was a span of 15 bases. This CDR3 has 15 amino acids. The CDR3 here is CASSPSRRGYNEQFF. The DNA of the CDR3 is TGTGCCAGCAGTCCCTCTCGAAGGGGGTACAATGAGCAGTTCTTC.

V is TRBV18 and J is TRBJ2-1, with D uncertain. CDR1 KGHSH and CDR2 LQKENI come from the germline V gene. The CDR3 has 14 residues. The ends were cut back, 6 bases at V and 8 bases at J, with 17 bases in the middle. Here the CDR3 DNA reads TGTGCCAGCTCCCTCTACGCCCTGGGGTATGAGCAGTTCTTC. As protein: CASSLYALGYEQFF.

This clonotype was recorded many times. This rearrangement joins TRBV7-9 to TRBJ1-1; D perhaps matches TRBD1 (6 bases). The CDR3 extends over 13 amino acids. CDR1 and CDR2 (germline): SEHNR, FQNEAQ (reference sequence). Trimming removed 0 bases at V and 7 bases at J, with 9 bases between. CDR3 coding DNA: TGTGCCAGCAGCTTAGCGGCAGGGGATGAAGCTTTCTTT. It specifies CASSLAAGDEAFF.